Below are 9 T cell receptor beta chains sequenced from a single sample in a study of cytomegalovirus exposure and HLA in healthy donors. This PCR relied on a set of 60 Vbeta primers and 13 Jbeta primers. TCRdb's table, derived via immunoSEQ multiplex PCR, lists solely in-frame clones and lacks some. The data show about 180,000 clones, with roughly 80% seen just once and about 2.4% held by the top ten. Source material: PBMCs. All receptors derive from a male donor in good health and CMV-seronegative.

V usage is TRBV14 and J usage is TRBJ2-2; D uncertain. Germline CDR1 is SGHDN and CDR2 is FVKESK. V lost 1 base and J 8 bases, leaving 8 bases between the germline ends. The CDR3 totals 13 residues. The CDR3 protein is CASSQGGLGELFF. CDR3 sequence (DNA): TGTGCCAGCAGCCAAGGAGGTTTGGGGGAGCTGTTTTTT.

The chain combines TRBV18 with TRBJ2-6, with a tentative D call TRBD1 (5 bases). This CDR3 comprises 20 residues. The germline gives CDR1 KGHSH, CDR2 LQKENI. The V end lost 3 bases, the J end lost 4 bases, and 25 bases lay between the germline ends. CDR3: CASSPITVSQVPRGANVLTF. As DNA, the CDR3 is TGTGCCAGCTCACCGATCACCGTCTCACAGGTGCCTCGGGGGGCCAACGTCCTGACTTTC.

The chain employs TRBV6-1 and TRBJ2-1, with D possibly matching TRBD2 (6 bases). Germline CDR1 and CDR2: MNHNS and SASEGT. This CDR3 spans 13 amino acids. Trimming pared 4 bases from V and 4 bases from J, leaving 8 bases between. This CDR3 is CASSVREYNEQFF. CDR3 nucleotide sequence: TGTGCCAGCAGTGTTCGGGAGTACAATGAGCAGTTCTTC.

This clone came up once. V is TRBV2 and J is TRBJ1-2, with TRBD1 matching 8 bases. Germline V gene data show CDR1 as SNHLY and CDR2 as FYNNEI. V shed 7 bases and J 4 bases; nucleotides not matched to a gene: 8. The CDR3 extends over 14 amino acids. CDR3 in DNA: TGTGCCAGCATCCCGGACAGGGACCTCTATGGCTACACCTTC. Translating gives CASIPDRDLYGYTF.

This clone was seen just once. The chain joins TRBV10-3 to TRBJ2-3; TRBD2 matches at 9 bases. Unmatched junction bases numbered 9, after V lost 4 bases and J lost 4 bases. Germline lookup yields CDR1 ENHRY and CDR2 SYGVKD. The CDR3 consists of 16 residues. The CDR3 reads CAISGGGGRGADTQYF. DNA of the CDR3: TGTGCCATCAGTGGGGGGGGCGGGAGGGGCGCAGATACGCAGTATTTT.

The chain joins TRBV12-5 to TRBJ2-3; D is perhaps TRBD1 (6 bases). This CDR3 contains 17 residues. V lost 0 bases and J lost 4, with 17 bases in between. Germline CDR1 reads LGHNT; CDR2 reads FRNRAP. CDR3 amino acids: CASGLVQRGIEADTQYF. The CDR3 DNA reads as TGTGCTAGTGGTTTGGTACAAAGGGGGATCGAGGCAGATACGCAGTATTTT.

The chain has TRBV7-9 and TRBJ2-5; 7 nucleotides match TRBD1. Germline V gives CDR1 SEHNR, CDR2 FQNEAQ (reference sequence). The CDR3 length is 14 residues. Trimming cost V 4 bases and J 1 base; bases outside gene matches: 3. The CDR3 spells CASSSRTGQETQYF. DNA of the CDR3: TGTGCCAGCAGCTCGCGGACAGGCCAAGAGACCCAGTACTTC. Based on the CDR3 plus reference TRBV7-9 and TRBJ2-5, the full variable domain is DTGVSQNPRHKITKRGQNVTFRCDPISEHNRLYWYRQTLGQGPEFLTYFQNEAQLEKSRLLSDRFSAERPKGSFSTLEIQRTEQGDSAMYLCASSSRTGQETQYFGPGTRLLVL.

This chain links TRBV27 with TRBJ2-1; D is unclear. Deletions cut 5 bases from V and 4 bases from J, with 9 bases between. Germline-derived CDR1 and CDR2 are MNHEY and SMNVEV (reference sequence). The CDR3 extends over 13 amino acids. The CDR3 nucleotides read TGTGCCAGCAGTCCTGACTTGTACAATGAGCAGTTCTTC. Amino acid sequence: CASSPDLYNEQFF.

The J gene is TRBJ1-2, the V gene TRBV2, with D uncertain. Trimming shortened V by 7 bases and J by 4 bases, and 13 bases separated the two germline ends. This CDR3 comprises 13 residues. Germline V gene data show CDR1 as SNHLY and CDR2 as FYNNEI. CDR3 sequence: CASKTLGGYGYTF. The CDR3 coding sequence is TGTGCCAGCAAAACCCTAGGAGGCTATGGCTACACCTTC.